This TCR beta chain was retrieved from a study of CD8 T cells in Susac syndrome. Overall study: Among the Susac syndrome patients sequenced, six had active disease and 8 or 9 were in remission. Treatment at blood withdrawal was none, corticosteroids, or intravenous immunoglobulin alone in Susac syndrome patients.

The CDR3 contains 12 residues. Germline V gene data show CDR1 as MGHDK and CDR2 as SYGVNS. V lost 8 bases to trimming and J lost 7 bases; unmatched junction nucleotides: 8. Random hexamers served to reverse transcribe roughly 0.45 to 1 ug RNA. The amplification used immunoSEQ multiplex PCR on TCR beta CDR3; it spanned 54 Vbeta and 13 Jbeta. TCRdb recomputed calls from the immunoSEQ multiplex PCR reads with MiXCR, one row per CDR3 protein. This sample has some 240,000 distinct CDR3 sequences, with about 95% found just once. The sample taken for sequencing was CD4+ T cells from PBMCs. The receptor was derived from a human donor with Susac syndrome. The chain combines TRBV25-1 with TRBJ2-7; 7 bases fit TRBD2. The CDR3 DNA sequence: TGTGCCAGCGCCAGACTAGCAGAGGAGCAGTACTTC. Translation: CASARLAEEQYF.